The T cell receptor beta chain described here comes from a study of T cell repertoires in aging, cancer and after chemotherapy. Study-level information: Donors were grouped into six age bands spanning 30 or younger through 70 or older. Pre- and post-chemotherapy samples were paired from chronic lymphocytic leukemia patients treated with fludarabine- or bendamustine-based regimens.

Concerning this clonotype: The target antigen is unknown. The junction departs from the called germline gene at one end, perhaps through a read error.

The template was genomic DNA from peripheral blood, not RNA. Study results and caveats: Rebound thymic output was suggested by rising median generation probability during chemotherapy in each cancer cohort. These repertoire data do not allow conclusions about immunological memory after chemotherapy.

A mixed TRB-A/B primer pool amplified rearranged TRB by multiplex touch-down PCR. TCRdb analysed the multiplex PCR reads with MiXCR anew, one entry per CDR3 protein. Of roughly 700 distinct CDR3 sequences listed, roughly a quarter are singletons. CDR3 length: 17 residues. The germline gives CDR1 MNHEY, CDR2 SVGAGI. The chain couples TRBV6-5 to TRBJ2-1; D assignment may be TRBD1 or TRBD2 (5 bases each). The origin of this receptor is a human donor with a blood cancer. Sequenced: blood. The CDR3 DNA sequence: TGTGCCACCAGTGATTCGCCCCATTGGGGGATGTCCAATGAGCAGTTCTTC. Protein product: CATSDSPHWGMSNEQFF.